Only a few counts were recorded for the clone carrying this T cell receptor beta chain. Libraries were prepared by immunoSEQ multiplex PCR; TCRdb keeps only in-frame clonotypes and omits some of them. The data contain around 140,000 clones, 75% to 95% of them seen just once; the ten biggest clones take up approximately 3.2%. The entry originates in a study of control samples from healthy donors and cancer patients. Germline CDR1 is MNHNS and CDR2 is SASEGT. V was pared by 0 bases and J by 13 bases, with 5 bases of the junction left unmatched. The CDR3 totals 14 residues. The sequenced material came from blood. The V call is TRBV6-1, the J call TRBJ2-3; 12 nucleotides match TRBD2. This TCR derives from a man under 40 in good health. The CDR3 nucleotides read TGTGCCAGCAGTGAAGCACTAGCGGGGGGTAGAGAGTATTTT. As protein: CASSEALAGGREYF.